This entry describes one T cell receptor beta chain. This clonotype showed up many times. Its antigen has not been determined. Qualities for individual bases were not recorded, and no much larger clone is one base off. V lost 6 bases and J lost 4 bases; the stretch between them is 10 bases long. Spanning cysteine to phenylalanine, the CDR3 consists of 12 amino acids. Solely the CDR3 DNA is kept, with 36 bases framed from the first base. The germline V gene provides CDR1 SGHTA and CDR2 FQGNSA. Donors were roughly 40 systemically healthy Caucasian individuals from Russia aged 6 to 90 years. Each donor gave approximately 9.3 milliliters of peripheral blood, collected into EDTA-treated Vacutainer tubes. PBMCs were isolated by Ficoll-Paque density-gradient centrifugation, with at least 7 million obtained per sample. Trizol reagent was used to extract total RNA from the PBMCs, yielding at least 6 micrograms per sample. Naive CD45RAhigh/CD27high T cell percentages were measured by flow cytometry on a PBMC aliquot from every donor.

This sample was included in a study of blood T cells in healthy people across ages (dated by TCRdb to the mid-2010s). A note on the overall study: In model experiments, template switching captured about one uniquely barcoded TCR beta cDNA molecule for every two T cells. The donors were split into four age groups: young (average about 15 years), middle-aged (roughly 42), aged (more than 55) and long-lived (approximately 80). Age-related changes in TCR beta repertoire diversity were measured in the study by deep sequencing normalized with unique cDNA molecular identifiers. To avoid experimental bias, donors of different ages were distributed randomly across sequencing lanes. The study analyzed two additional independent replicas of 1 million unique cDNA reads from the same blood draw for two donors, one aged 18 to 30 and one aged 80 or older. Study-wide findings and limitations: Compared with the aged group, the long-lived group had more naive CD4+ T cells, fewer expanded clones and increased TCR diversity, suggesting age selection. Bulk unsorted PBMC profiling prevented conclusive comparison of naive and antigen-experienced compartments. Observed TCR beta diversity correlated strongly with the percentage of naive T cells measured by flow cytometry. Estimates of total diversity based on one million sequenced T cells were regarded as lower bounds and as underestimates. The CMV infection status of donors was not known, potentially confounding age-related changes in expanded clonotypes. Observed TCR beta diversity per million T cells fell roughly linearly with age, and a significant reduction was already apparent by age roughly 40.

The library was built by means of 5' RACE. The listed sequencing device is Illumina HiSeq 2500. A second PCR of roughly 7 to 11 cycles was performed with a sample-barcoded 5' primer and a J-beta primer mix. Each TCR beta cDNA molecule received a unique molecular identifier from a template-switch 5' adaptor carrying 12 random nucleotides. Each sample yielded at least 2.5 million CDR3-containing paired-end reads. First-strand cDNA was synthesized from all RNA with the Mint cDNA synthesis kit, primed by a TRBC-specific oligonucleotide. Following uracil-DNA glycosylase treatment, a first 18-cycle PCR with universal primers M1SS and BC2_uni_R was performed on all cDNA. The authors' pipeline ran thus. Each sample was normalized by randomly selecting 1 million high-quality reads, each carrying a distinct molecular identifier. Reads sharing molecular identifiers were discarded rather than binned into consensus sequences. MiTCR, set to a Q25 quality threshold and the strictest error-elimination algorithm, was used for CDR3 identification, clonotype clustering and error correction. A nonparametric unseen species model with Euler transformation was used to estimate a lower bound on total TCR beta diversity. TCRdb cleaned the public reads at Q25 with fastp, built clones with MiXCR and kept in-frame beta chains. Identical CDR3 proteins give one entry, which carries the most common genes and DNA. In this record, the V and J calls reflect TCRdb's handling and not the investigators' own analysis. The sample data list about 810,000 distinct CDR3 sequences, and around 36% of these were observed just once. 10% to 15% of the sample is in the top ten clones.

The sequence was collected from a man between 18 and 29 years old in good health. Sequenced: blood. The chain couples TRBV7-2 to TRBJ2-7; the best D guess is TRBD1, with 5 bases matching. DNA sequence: TGTGCCAGCAGTGTAAGGGGATACGAGCAGTACTTC. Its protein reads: CASSVRGYEQYF.